The 6 T cell receptor beta chains below were found in one sample sequenced in a study of identical twins. Each CDR3 protein gets one entry after TCRdb re-called the 5' RACE reads with MiXCR. The sample records about 790,000 distinct CDR3 sequences, about 20% being singletons. This sample also appeared in a second study, on T cells expressing NK-cell markers.

The source material was PBMCs. The receptors shown here come from a woman aged 18-29 years in good health.

This clonotype appeared a few times. The chain links TRBV9 to TRBJ2-7, with TRBD2 as a possible D gene (5 bases). The V end lost 1 base, the J end lost 6 bases, and 17 bases lay between the germline ends. From germline, CDR1 is SGDLS and CDR2 YYNGEE. The CDR3 extends over 15 amino acids. The CDR3 coding sequence is TGTGCCAGCAGCGTATCGGGGAGTGCGATGGGCGAGCAGTACTTC. It encodes CASSVSGSAMGEQYF.

Many counts were recorded for this clonotype. The chain is built from TRBV6-2 or TRBV6-3 and TRBJ2-1; TRBD2 agrees at 7 bases. From germline, CDR1 is MNHEY and CDR2 SVGEGT. The length of the CDR3 is 20 residues. J was trimmed by 7 bases and V by 11 bases; bases with no gene match: 32. CDR3 nucleotides: TGTGCCCCGGGGATGGCGGAGTCGGGACTATCCCAGTCAGCGTATAATGAGCAGTTCTTC. Its protein is CAPGMAESGLSQSAYNEQFF.

This clonotype was observed a few times. The gene calls are TRBV29-1 and TRBJ2-5, with 10 nucleotides matching TRBD1. Germline V gene sequence: CDR1 SQVTM, CDR2 ANQGSEA. This CDR3 has 13 amino acids. The V segment lost 6 bases and the J segment 4 bases; nucleotides outside the gene matches: 5. The CDR3 region has the DNA TGCAGCGTCGCCCGGACAGGGGGAGAGACCCAGTACTTC. Translated, it gives CSVARTGGETQYF.

This clonotype appeared a few times. This rearrangement joins TRBV27 to TRBJ2-5; possible D gene TRBD1, 5 bases. V was pared by 6 bases and J by 7 bases, with 15 bases between. CDR1 and CDR2 (germline): MNHEY, SMNVEV (reference sequence). The CDR3 loop spans 13 amino acids. Here the CDR3 reads CASRESGFGTQYF. CDR3 DNA: TGTGCCAGCAGAGAATCAGGGTTCGGGACCCAGTACTTC.

J is TRBJ1-1 and V is TRBV19; tentative D call: TRBD1 (5 bases). The CDR3 covers 17 residues. CDR1 LNHDA and CDR2 SQIVND come from the germline V gene (reference sequence). V gave up 3 bases and J gave up 0 bases, with 17 bases separating them. CDR3 in amino acids: CASSIGGSRGLNTEAFF. The CDR3 bases are TGTGCCAGTAGTATTGGGGGATCAAGGGGCTTGAACACTGAAGCTTTCTTT.

This clonotype was seen a few times. The chain has TRBV5-6 and TRBJ2-7; 8 bases match TRBD1. This CDR3 is 12 amino acids long. V was pared by 4 bases and J by 7 bases, with 4 bases of the junction left unmatched. Germline V gene data show CDR1 as SGHDT and CDR2 as YYEEEE. The CDR3 nucleotides read TGTGCCAGCAGCGAGACAGGGGTTGAGCAGTACTTC. It is translated as CASSETGVEQYF.